The text below deals with one TCR beta chain. Its matching antigen is unknown. This sample stems from a study of graft-versus-host responses after intestinal transplantation. Across the whole study: Each patient got anti-thymocyte globulin induction, then tacrolimus and steroids for roughly 3 years. Study-level findings and limits: GvH clones occurred in recipient marrow; some first appeared in ileum or blood. Across patients carrying graft-donor T cell macrochimerism, allografts held high graft-versus-host to host-versus-graft clonal ratios. Levels of circulating GvH clones at their peak were associated with early post-transplant HvG declines.

Assay: immunoSEQ multiplex PCR; the TCRdb copy retains only in-frame clones and omits some. Here the sample spans 45,000 to 50,000 clones, nearly 95% being singletons. Germline CDR1 is SGHDT and CDR2 is YYEEEE. The length of the CDR3 is 15 residues. The V gene lost 1 base and the J gene lost 4 bases, with 12 bases spanning the gap. The rearrangement links TRBV5-6 to TRBJ1-3; D not resolved. This receptor was identified in a human donor who was the organ donor for an intestinal transplant. The sequences come from unstimulated CD4+ T cells sorted from spleen or lymph node cells, collected before transplant. The CDR3 here is CASSLTSEYGNTIYF. The CDR3, as DNA: TGTGCCAGCAGCTTGACGTCAGAGTACGGAAACACCATATATTTT.